This T cell receptor (beta chain) was documented in a study of cytomegalovirus exposure and HLA in healthy donors. Study-level results: When analyzed later, the rates of TCR association showed variation by HLA locus, with DRB1 the most and HLA-C the fewest. It was assumed in the presence/absence analyses that sequencing depth was roughly uniform across donors.

Of note for this clone: Its antigen is as yet unknown.

The CDR3 sequence is 18 residues long. V gave up 5 bases and J gave up 9 bases; unmatched junction bases: 22. CDR1 and CDR2 (germline): LNHDA, SQIVND (reference sequence). PCR amplification relied on 60 Vbeta primers (plus 13 Jbeta primers). Method: immunoSEQ multiplex PCR; TCRdb's copy keeps in-frame clones and lacks some. Altogether about 130,000 clones are present, about 63% being singletons, with the ten largest covering 1.6%. Sequencing was performed on PBMCs. The receptor comes from a young man in good health and CMV-seropositive. This rearrangement joins TRBV19 to TRBJ2-3; 8 bases agree with TRBD2. In DNA form, the CDR3 reads TGTGCCAGTAGTCCGCCCGTCCTAGCGGCAAACGGCGGGGGGACGCAGTATTTT. Its translation: CASSPPVLAANGGGTQYF.